This T cell receptor beta chain was documented in a study of blood T cell repertoires in COVID-19. Study-wide context: Both acute and convalescent COVID-19 samples were obtained from the United States, Italy and Spain.

TCRdb's table, derived via immunoSEQ multiplex PCR, lists solely in-frame clones and lacks some. The sample lists about 68,000 clones; 84% were seen once. Germline assignment: CDR1 KGHSH and CDR2 LQKENI. The CDR3 has 14 amino acids. V was cut by 3 bases and J by 2 bases, with 5 bases left in between. Sequences were obtained from peripheral blood. This clonotype was obtained from a man over 45 with active COVID-19. The J gene is TRBJ2-6, the V gene TRBV18, with D maybe TRBD2 (5 bases). CDR3 protein: CASSPGAGANVLTF. CDR3 in DNA: TGTGCCAGCTCACCCGGGGCTGGGGCCAACGTCCTGACTTTC.